This entry concerns a single T cell receptor (beta chain). Under the authors' procedure: Counts of nucleated cells, estimated from reference gene primer amplification, were obtained. Clones were sequenced by immunoSEQ multiplex PCR, and TCRdb holds only the in-frame ones, with some missing. V and J calls and clone size are as listed in that table; D and trimming were resolved from the DNA. The sample lists just under 300,000 clones; around nine tenths were seen once. The CDR3 contains 14 residues. Per the germline V gene, CDR1 is MNHNY and CDR2 is SVGAGI (reference sequence). V dropped 3 bases and J dropped 1 base, with 9 bases sitting between them. The sample comes from a study of blood T cell repertoires in COVID-19. Overall study context: The United States, Italy and Spain provided the acute and convalescent COVID-19 samples. Sources were T cells, B-cell-depleted T cells, or PBMCs; the material itself was cDNA or gDNA.

Sequences were obtained from peripheral blood. The TCR comes from a man in his sixties or seventies with acute or convalescent COVID-19. The chain has TRBV6-6 and TRBJ1-1; weak D call: TRBD1 (6 bases). As DNA, the CDR3 is TGTGCCAGCAGTTATCAACAGGGGAACACTGAAGCTTTCTTT. Its translation: CASSYQQGNTEAFF.